A selection of T cell receptor beta chains follows, all from one sample in a study of CD8 T cells in ankylosing spondylitis. MiXCR was run by TCRdb on the 5' RACE reads, yielding one entry per CDR3 protein. The sample contains about 540,000 distinct CDR3 sequences, 12% of which appear only once. The sample comprised blood, either unsorted or a sorted T cell fraction (not recorded which). These receptors were obtained from a male donor with ankylosing spondylitis. Each CDR3 is given with its conserved first and last residue. Each record gives: clone size, D gene, V gene, J gene, CDR3 protein, CDR3 DNA. The D gene is left open where the match is weak. Clone sizes are given selectively: once, few, many, or a class where the clone is expanded.

few	-	TRBV12-3/TRBV12-4	TRBJ2-1	CASSLNVGLSEQFF	TGTGCCAGCAGTTTAAACGTCGGGTTAAGTGAGCAGTTCTTC
many	-	TRBV2	TRBJ2-5	CASSDVGGETQYF	TGTGCCAGCAGTGATGTAGGGGGGGAGACCCAGTACTTC
few	-	TRBV4-1	TRBJ1-1	CASSHGQGYTEAFF	TGCGCCAGCAGCCACGGCCAGGGGTACACTGAAGCTTTCTTT
many	TRBD2	TRBV4-2	TRBJ2-4	CASSQDLGAGLAGNIQYF	TGTGCCAGCAGCCAAGATCTGGGGGCTGGTCTAGCGGGAAACATTCAGTACTTC
few	-	TRBV6-2/TRBV6-3	TRBJ1-1	CASSPTSPVNTEAFF	TGTGCCAGCAGTCCTACCAGCCCGGTGAACACTGAAGCTTTCTTT
many	TRBD2	TRBV20-1	TRBJ2-1	CSALPSGNRGNEQFF	TGCAGTGCCCTACCAAGCGGGAATAGGGGCAATGAGCAGTTCTTC
-	-	TRBV12-3/TRBV12-4	TRBJ2-7	CASSSSRDNYEQYF	TGTGCCAGCAGTTCCTCCCGGGACAACTACGAGCAGTACTTC
-	TRBD2	TRBV4-1	TRBJ2-1	CASSQEDPGTSGSWGSYNEQFF	TGCGCCAGCAGCCAAGAGGATCCCGGGACTAGCGGGAGCTGGGGCTCCTACAATGAGCAGTTCTTC
few	TRBD2	TRBV24-1	TRBJ2-2	CATSDFPGLAGGKSGELFF	TGTGCCACCAGTGATTTTCCGGGACTAGCGGGAGGGAAGTCCGGGGAGCTGTTTTTT
few	TRBD2	TRBV10-1	TRBJ2-1	CASSESKPGGLDEQFF	TGCGCCAGCAGTGAGTCGAAGCCGGGAGGTCTCGATGAGCAGTTCTTC
-	TRBD2	TRBV12-3/TRBV12-4	TRBJ2-5	CASSAPSGRASWETQYF	TGTGCCAGCAGTGCACCTAGCGGGAGGGCCTCGTGGGAGACCCAGTACTTC
few	-	TRBV24-1	TRBJ2-1	CATSDLGQHYNEQFF	TGTGCCACCAGTGATTTGGGACAGCACTACAATGAGCAGTTCTTC
few	TRBD2	TRBV20-1	TRBJ2-1	CSARATSGVYNEQFF	TGCAGTGCTAGGGCCACTAGCGGGGTCTACAATGAGCAGTTCTTC
-	-	TRBV3-1	TRBJ2-3	CASSQVIGTSDTQYF	TGTGCCAGCAGCCAAGTCATCGGGACTTCCGATACGCAGTATTTT
few	-	TRBV7-9	TRBJ2-5	CASTPGEPETQYF	TGTGCCAGCACCCCCGGGGAGCCAGAGACCCAGTACTTC
-	-	TRBV28	TRBJ1-6	CASSSAGSSYNSPLHF	TGTGCCAGCAGTTCCGCAGGAAGCTCCTATAATTCACCCCTCCACTTT
-	-	TRBV2	TRBJ2-2	CASSEQRAGELFF	TGTGCCAGCAGTGAACAGCGGGCCGGGGAGCTGTTTTTT
-	-	TRBV7-9	TRBJ2-1	CASSWRVELNEQFF	TGTGCCAGCAGCTGGAGGGTTGAGCTGAATGAGCAGTTCTTC
many	-	TRBV5-1	TRBJ2-2	CASSPGGLGTGELFF	TGCGCCAGCAGCCCAGGGGGACTAGGAACCGGGGAGCTGTTTTTT
-	-	TRBV27	TRBJ2-3	CASSSGLTHTDTQYF	TGTGCCAGCAGTTCAGGACTCACGCACACAGATACGCAGTATTTT
few	-	TRBV7-9	TRBJ1-2	CASSLGQGFYGYTF	TGTGCCAGCAGCTTGGGGCAGGGGTTCTATGGCTACACCTTC
few	-	TRBV5-6	TRBJ2-1	CASSLTHRGEQFF	TGTGCCAGCAGCTTAACCCACCGGGGAGAGCAGTTCTTC
-	TRBD1	TRBV6-1	TRBJ1-1	CASSRTGIRTEAFF	TGTGCCAGCTCCCGGACAGGCATTAGAACTGAAGCTTTCTTT
-	TRBD1	TRBV4-1	TRBJ1-5	CASSQIDRVNQPQHF	TGCGCCAGCAGCCAAATTGACAGGGTTAATCAGCCCCAGCATTTT
-	TRBD2	TRBV5-4	TRBJ2-3	CASSTLAGVRDTQYF	TGTGCCAGCAGCACGCTAGCGGGAGTGAGAGATACGCAGTATTTT
few	-	TRBV30	TRBJ1-2	CAWRQGPNYGYTF	TGTGCCTGGAGACAAGGGCCCAACTATGGCTACACCTTC
-	-	TRBV7-8	TRBJ2-2	CASSPNVGQGARKTGELFF	TGTGCCAGCAGCCCAAACGTGGGACAAGGGGCGCGTAAAACCGGGGAGCTGTTTTTT
few	-	TRBV5-1	TRBJ1-5	CASSPGLGGRNQPQHF	TGCGCCAGCAGCCCTGGGTTGGGGGGCCGCAATCAGCCCCAGCATTTT
-	TRBD2	TRBV7-8	TRBJ2-3	CASSVYSGRDTDTQYF	TGTGCCAGCAGCGTATATAGCGGGAGGGACACAGATACGCAGTATTTT
-	-	TRBV20-1	TRBJ2-3	CSASVGSGTDTQYF	TGCAGTGCTAGTGTAGGGTCTGGCACAGATACGCAGTATTTT
few	TRBD1	TRBV27	TRBJ2-1	CASSSIPGQGAPPVF	TGTGCCAGCAGTTCAATACCGGGACAGGGGGCCCCTCCAGTCTTC
-	-	TRBV20-1	TRBJ1-5	CSVEGKSNQPQHF	TGCAGTGTGGAGGGGAAGAGCAATCAGCCCCAGCATTTT
few	-	TRBV20-1	TRBJ1-3	CSARDPGSSGNTIYF	TGCAGTGCTAGAGACCCCGGTAGCTCTGGAAACACCATATATTTT
few	TRBD2	TRBV11-2	TRBJ2-5	CASSSTGLAWETQYF	TGTGCCAGCAGCTCTACCGGACTAGCGTGGGAGACCCAGTACTTC
many	-	TRBV29-1	TRBJ2-1	CSVGGAYNEQFF	TGCAGCGTTGGCGGGGCCTACAATGAGCAGTTCTTC
few	-	TRBV6-1	TRBJ2-3	CAGGGQGRYTDTQYF	TGTGCCGGGGGGGGGCAGGGGCGATATACAGATACGCAGTATTTT
-	TRBD2	TRBV2	TRBJ2-5	CASSVAGVEYF	TGTGCCAGCAGTGTAGCGGGGGTCGAGTACTTC
few	-	TRBV20-1	TRBJ1-4	CSAPDSGNEKLFF	TGCAGTGCGCCCGACAGCGGTAATGAAAAACTGTTTTTT
-	TRBD2	TRBV20-1	TRBJ2-3	CSAINFGTSGSTDTQYF	TGCAGTGCTATCAACTTTGGGACTAGCGGCTCCACAGATACGCAGTATTTT
many	TRBD1	TRBV15	TRBJ2-5	CATSRGAGGQETQYF	TGTGCCACCAGCAGAGGAGCAGGGGGCCAAGAGACCCAGTACTTC